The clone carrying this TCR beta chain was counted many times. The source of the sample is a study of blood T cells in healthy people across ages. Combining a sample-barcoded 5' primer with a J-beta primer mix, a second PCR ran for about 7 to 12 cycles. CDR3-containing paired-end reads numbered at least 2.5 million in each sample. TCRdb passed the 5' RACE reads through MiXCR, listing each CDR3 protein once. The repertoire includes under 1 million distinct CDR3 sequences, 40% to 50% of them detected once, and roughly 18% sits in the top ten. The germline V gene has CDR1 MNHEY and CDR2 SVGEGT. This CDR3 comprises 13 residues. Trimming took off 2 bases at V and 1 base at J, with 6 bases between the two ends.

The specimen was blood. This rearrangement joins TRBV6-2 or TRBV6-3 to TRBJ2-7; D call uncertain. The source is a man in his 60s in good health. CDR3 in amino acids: CASSYASSYEQYF. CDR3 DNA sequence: TGTGCCAGCAGTTACGCCAGTTCCTACGAGCAGTACTTC.